The rows below give T cell receptor beta chains drawn from one sample of a study of tumor-infiltrating lymphocytes in primary liver carcinoma. TCRdb itself ran the multiplex PCR reads through MiXCR, one entry per CDR3 protein. The table includes approximately 330,000 distinct CDR3 sequences, less than 65% detected once. Sequenced input: peripheral blood. The receptors come from a man in his forties or fifties with primary liver carcinoma and hepatitis B virus infection. CDR3s include the opening cysteine and the closing phenylalanine or tryptophan. A D gene is named only where the DNA matches it firmly. Size values are once, few and many counts, or a class for expanded clones, and some rows have none.

v_gene: TRBV5-1; d_gene: TRBD2; j_gene: TRBJ2-7; abundance: -; CDR3nt: TGCGCCAGCAGCGCCTCTAGCGGGAGGGGTTACGAGCAGTACTTC; CDR3aa: CASSASSGRGYEQYF
v_gene: TRBV6-2/TRBV6-3; d_gene: -; j_gene: TRBJ1-5; abundance: -; CDR3nt: TGTGCCAGCACCCTGGTGAAAGGGGATCGGCCCCAGCACTTT; CDR3aa: CASTLVKGDRPQHF
v_gene: TRBV30; d_gene: -; j_gene: TRBJ2-2; abundance: -; CDR3nt: TGTGCCTTCTCCGGGATGGTGTTAGCGTCCGTCACCGGGGAGCTGTTTTTT; CDR3aa: CAFSGMVLASVTGELFF
v_gene: TRBV12-3/TRBV12-4; d_gene: -; j_gene: TRBJ1-5; abundance: many; CDR3nt: TGTGCCAGCAGTTTACGGGGGTTGTCGGAGCCCCAGCATTTT; CDR3aa: CASSLRGLSEPQHF
v_gene: TRBV11-2; d_gene: -; j_gene: TRBJ2-1; abundance: -; CDR3nt: TGTGCCAGCAGCACGACTTTGAGCTCCTACAATGAGCAGTTCTTC; CDR3aa: CASSTTLSSYNEQFF
v_gene: TRBV6-2/TRBV6-3; d_gene: -; j_gene: TRBJ2-7; abundance: many; CDR3nt: TGTGCCAGCAGTTACTCCTACATCCTCGAGCAGTACTTC; CDR3aa: CASSYSYILEQYF
v_gene: TRBV11-2; d_gene: -; j_gene: TRBJ2-1; abundance: -; CDR3nt: TGTGCCAGCAACTTAGATTCGGATGATCAGTTCTTC; CDR3aa: CASNLDSDDQFF
v_gene: TRBV11-2; d_gene: -; j_gene: TRBJ2-2; abundance: once; CDR3nt: TGTGCCAGCAGTTTCACCGTGGAACTGTTTTTT; CDR3aa: CASSFTVELFF
v_gene: TRBV14; d_gene: TRBD2; j_gene: TRBJ2-5; abundance: few; CDR3nt: TGTGCCAGCAGCCCCCTGTTGACTAGCGGGAGTTTCGAGACCCAGTACTTC; CDR3aa: CASSPLLTSGSFETQYF
v_gene: TRBV21-1; d_gene: -; j_gene: TRBJ2-5; abundance: few; CDR3nt: TGTGCCAGCAGCGGGCGGGACTCCCAAGAGACCCAGTACTTC; CDR3aa: CASSGRDSQETQYF
v_gene: TRBV4-1; d_gene: -; j_gene: TRBJ2-3; abundance: -; CDR3nt: TGCGCCAGCAGCCCTCCGGGGGTGAGCACAGATACGCAGTATTTT; CDR3aa: CASSPPGVSTDTQYF
v_gene: TRBV5-4; d_gene: TRBD2; j_gene: TRBJ2-3; abundance: -; CDR3nt: TGTGCCAGCAGGCCTCGCGGGAGGGCCGAGTCTGATACGCAGTATTTT; CDR3aa: CASRPRGRAESDTQYF
v_gene: TRBV6-5; d_gene: TRBD1; j_gene: TRBJ2-6; abundance: many; CDR3nt: TGTGCCAGCAGTTACCTTCCGGGACAGGGGGCGCCTGGGGCCAACGTCCTGACTTTC; CDR3aa: CASSYLPGQGAPGANVLTF
v_gene: TRBV6-8; d_gene: TRBD1; j_gene: TRBJ1-6; abundance: many; CDR3nt: TGTGCCAGCAGCCGAGGACAGGGCTGGACACCCCTCCACTTT; CDR3aa: CASSRGQGWTPLHF
v_gene: TRBV11-2; d_gene: -; j_gene: TRBJ1-4; abundance: -; CDR3nt: TGTGCCAGCAGGCCCGGGCTCCCTAATGAAAAACTGTTTTTT; CDR3aa: CASRPGLPNEKLFF
v_gene: TRBV4-2; d_gene: TRBD2; j_gene: TRBJ2-1; abundance: many; CDR3nt: TGTGCCAGCAGCCCCGGTTTAGCGGGTAGCTCCGTAAGCGGGCTCTTC; CDR3aa: CASSPGLAGSSVSGLF
v_gene: TRBV6-5; d_gene: -; j_gene: TRBJ2-4; abundance: many; CDR3nt: TGTGCCAGCAGCCCCGACACTAACGGGGACATTCAGTACTTC; CDR3aa: CASSPDTNGDIQYF
v_gene: TRBV11-2; d_gene: TRBD2; j_gene: TRBJ2-1; abundance: -; CDR3nt: TGTGCCGGCAGCTTAGAGGTTAGCGGGAGGGTATTCCAAGAGACCCAGTTCTTC; CDR3aa: CAGSLEVSGRVFQETQFF
v_gene: TRBV7-9; d_gene: -; j_gene: TRBJ2-7; abundance: -; CDR3nt: TGTGCCAGCACCGCGACGGACATAGCCTACGAGCAGTACTTC; CDR3aa: CASTATDIAYEQYF
v_gene: TRBV7-3; d_gene: -; j_gene: TRBJ1-3; abundance: -; CDR3nt: TGTGCCAGCTCCGTGGGGCCTGGAAACACCATATATTTT; CDR3aa: CASSVGPGNTIYF
v_gene: TRBV5-1; d_gene: TRBD2; j_gene: TRBJ2-5; abundance: -; CDR3nt: TGCGCCAACAGCTTTACCCAACTAGCGGCGAACCAAGAGACCCAGTACTTC; CDR3aa: CANSFTQLAANQETQYF
v_gene: TRBV4-1; d_gene: -; j_gene: TRBJ2-2; abundance: -; CDR3nt: TGCGCCAGCAGCCTCCGACAGATGAACACCGGGGAGCTGTCTTTT; CDR3aa: CASSLRQMNTGELSF
v_gene: TRBV11-2; d_gene: -; j_gene: TRBJ2-5; abundance: once; CDR3nt: TGTGCCAGCAGCCTGGCGGATCGACGCCAAGAGACCCAGTACTTC; CDR3aa: CASSLADRRQETQYF
v_gene: TRBV6-2/TRBV6-3; d_gene: TRBD1; j_gene: TRBJ1-2; abundance: -; CDR3nt: TGTGCCAGCAGTTACTCTACAGGGGGTAGCTACACCTTC; CDR3aa: CASSYSTGGSYTF
v_gene: TRBV4-2; d_gene: -; j_gene: TRBJ2-2; abundance: few; CDR3nt: TGTGCCAGCAGCCCCCCTGAGGCTATTAAGGCCGGGGTGCTGTTTTTT; CDR3aa: CASSPPEAIKAGVLFF
v_gene: TRBV4-2; d_gene: -; j_gene: TRBJ2-1; abundance: -; CDR3nt: TGTGCCAGCAGCCTATTGGGGCTAGCGAGAAACAATGAGCAGTTCTTC; CDR3aa: CASSLLGLARNNEQFF
v_gene: TRBV11-1; d_gene: TRBD2; j_gene: TRBJ2-1; abundance: -; CDR3nt: TGTGCCATCAGCTTTGCGGGGGGGGGCAATGAGCAGTTCTTC; CDR3aa: CAISFAGGGNEQFF
v_gene: TRBV4-2; d_gene: TRBD1; j_gene: TRBJ1-2; abundance: -; CDR3nt: TGTGCCAGCAGCCCCTGGGCAGGACAGGCTAGGGGTATTTATGGCTACACCTTC; CDR3aa: CASSPWAGQARGIYGYTF
v_gene: TRBV6-1; d_gene: -; j_gene: TRBJ1-1; abundance: -; CDR3nt: TGTGCCAGCACCTTTGCTATAACCCCCCGGGCTGAAACTTTCTTT; CDR3aa: CASTFAITPRAETFF
v_gene: TRBV29-1; d_gene: -; j_gene: TRBJ2-2; abundance: -; CDR3nt: TGCGGCGCCGGGGCGGGGCTCCCGAACACCGGGGAGCTGTTTTTT; CDR3aa: CGAGAGLPNTGELFF
v_gene: TRBV6-2/TRBV6-3; d_gene: -; j_gene: TRBJ2-7; abundance: -; CDR3nt: TGTGCCAGCAGTACCTCGGGCAGAGTTTCCTACGAGCAGTACTTC; CDR3aa: CASSTSGRVSYEQYF
v_gene: TRBV14; d_gene: -; j_gene: TRBJ2-3; abundance: few; CDR3nt: TGTGCCAGCAGCCCGAGCGAGCCTAGCACAGATACGCAGTATTTT; CDR3aa: CASSPSEPSTDTQYF
v_gene: TRBV6-1; d_gene: -; j_gene: TRBJ2-7; abundance: few; CDR3nt: TGTGCCAGCAGTTGGGGGGAGTCCTACGAGCAGTACTTC; CDR3aa: CASSWGESYEQYF
v_gene: TRBV6-6; d_gene: TRBD1; j_gene: TRBJ1-6; abundance: many; CDR3nt: TGTGCCAGCAGTTTTGGGACAGGCCGTGGAGGGAATTCACCCCTCCACTTT; CDR3aa: CASSFGTGRGGNSPLHF
v_gene: TRBV5-1; d_gene: TRBD1; j_gene: TRBJ2-7; abundance: many; CDR3nt: TGCGCCAGCAGCTCGACAGGGGGCCGATACGAGCAGTACTTC; CDR3aa: CASSSTGGRYEQYF
v_gene: TRBV11-2; d_gene: -; j_gene: TRBJ1-6; abundance: -; CDR3nt: TGTGCCAGCAGCTTAGACTCGGACGGGGTTGATAATTCACCCCCCCACTTT; CDR3aa: CASSLDSDGVDNSPPHF
v_gene: TRBV7-9; d_gene: -; j_gene: TRBJ1-1; abundance: once; CDR3nt: TGTGCCAGCACCCGAGCGTTGGGGAACACTGAAGCTTTCTTT; CDR3aa: CASTRALGNTEAFF
v_gene: TRBV6-5; d_gene: -; j_gene: TRBJ2-3; abundance: many; CDR3nt: TGTGCCAGCAGTTTTGGGACAAATCCAGATACGCAGTATTTT; CDR3aa: CASSFGTNPDTQYF
v_gene: TRBV5-1; d_gene: -; j_gene: TRBJ2-7; abundance: -; CDR3nt: TGCGCCAGCAGCTCTGAGTTTTCCCCCTACGAGCAGTACTTC; CDR3aa: CASSSEFSPYEQYF
v_gene: TRBV10-3; d_gene: -; j_gene: TRBJ2-6; abundance: -; CDR3nt: TGTGCCATCAGTGGGACAGTATTCTCTGGGGCCAACGTCCTGACTTTC; CDR3aa: CAISGTVFSGANVLTF
v_gene: TRBV11-2; d_gene: -; j_gene: TRBJ2-3; abundance: -; CDR3nt: TGTACCAGCAGCCGAGGGTGGGCAGATACGCAATATTTT; CDR3aa: CTSSRGWADTQYF
v_gene: TRBV5-1; d_gene: TRBD1; j_gene: TRBJ2-2; abundance: few; CDR3nt: TGCGCCAGCAGCTTGAGGACAGGGGAAACCGGGGAGCTGTTTTTT; CDR3aa: CASSLRTGETGELFF
v_gene: TRBV28; d_gene: TRBD1; j_gene: TRBJ1-1; abundance: -; CDR3nt: TGTGCCATCAAGGGACAGAGGAGGACGGCTTTCTTT; CDR3aa: CAIKGQRRTAFF
v_gene: TRBV6-5; d_gene: TRBD2; j_gene: TRBJ2-7; abundance: medium-sized; CDR3nt: TGTGCCAGCAGTTACGCGGGAGAGCTAGGCGAGCAGTACTTC; CDR3aa: CASSYAGELGEQYF
v_gene: TRBV10-3; d_gene: -; j_gene: TRBJ1-4; abundance: few; CDR3nt: TGTGCCATCAGTGAGACCCAGAGTGCAACTAATGAAAAACTGTTTTTT; CDR3aa: CAISETQSATNEKLFF
v_gene: TRBV6-6; d_gene: TRBD1; j_gene: TRBJ1-4; abundance: -; CDR3nt: TGTGCCAGCGGCCTTACGACAGGGTTTAATGAAAAACTGTTTTTT; CDR3aa: CASGLTTGFNEKLFF
v_gene: TRBV11-2; d_gene: -; j_gene: TRBJ2-2; abundance: medium-sized; CDR3nt: TGTGCCAGCAGCTTCGGTACGAGAAACACCGGGGAGCTGTTTTTT; CDR3aa: CASSFGTRNTGELFF
v_gene: TRBV11-2; d_gene: -; j_gene: TRBJ2-5; abundance: -; CDR3nt: TGTGCCAGCTGCTTAGCCCTCCAAGAGACCCAGAACTTC; CDR3aa: CASCLALQETQNF
v_gene: TRBV6-5; d_gene: TRBD1; j_gene: TRBJ1-5; abundance: -; CDR3nt: TGTGCCAGCAGTTCAGCGGACGGATTGGGACAGTCCCAGCATTTT; CDR3aa: CASSSADGLGQSQHF
v_gene: TRBV11-2; d_gene: TRBD1; j_gene: TRBJ2-7; abundance: -; CDR3nt: TGTGCCAGCAGCGTTGGGACAGGGGGAGGCCAGCAGTACTTC; CDR3aa: CASSVGTGGGQQYF
v_gene: TRBV5-1; d_gene: -; j_gene: TRBJ2-7; abundance: -; CDR3nt: TGCGCCAGCAGCTTTGGGGGGCCCGACTACAAGCAGTACTTC; CDR3aa: CASSFGGPDYKQYF
v_gene: TRBV28; d_gene: -; j_gene: TRBJ2-7; abundance: -; CDR3nt: TGTGCCAGCAGTAACGGTCCCTCCTACGAGCAGTACTTC; CDR3aa: CASSNGPSYEQYF
v_gene: TRBV11-3; d_gene: -; j_gene: TRBJ2-2; abundance: -; CDR3nt: TGTGCCAGCAGCTTAGGGAGTAGTTCGAACACCAGGGAGCTGTTTTTT; CDR3aa: CASSLGSSSNTRELFF